A selection of T cell receptor beta chains follows, all from one sample in a study of cytomegalovirus exposure and HLA in healthy donors. Profiled with immunoSEQ multiplex PCR; TCRdb holds only in-frame clones, not every one. Seen here are more than 140,000 clones, about 80% observed once, and the top ten hold over 0.6%. Material for sequencing was PBMCs. The receptors were sampled from a male donor in good health and CMV-seronegative. Each CDR3 is given with its conserved first and last residue. A D gene is named only where the DNA matches it firmly. Clone size is shown for a subset of rows, as once, few, many or a class of expanded clone.

>TRBV4-1|.|.|TRBJ2-7
TGCGCCAGCAGCCCAGGTAGCTCCTACGAGCAGTACTTC
CASSPGSSYEQYF
>TRBV4-3|.|.|TRBJ1-2
TGCGCCAGCAGCCAAGACCTGAGAGGCTACACCTTC
CASSQDLRGYTF
>TRBV6-4|.|.|TRBJ1-1
TGTGCCAGCACCCGGAGGGCATGTGAAGCTTTCTTT
CASTRRACEAFF
>TRBV7-2|once|TRBD1|TRBJ1-2
TGTGCCAGCAGCGGGGGGACAGTCGGCTATGGCTACACCTTC
CASSGGTVGYGYTF
>TRBV27|.|.|TRBJ1-1
TGTGCCAGCAGCCGTAGGGGCAGTTACACTGAAGCTTTCTTT
CASSRRGSYTEAFF
>TRBV30|few|TRBD1|TRBJ2-7
TGTGCCTGGAGTGTAGGGACAGGGTTACACGAGCAGTACTTC
CAWSVGTGLHEQYF
>TRBV7-8|.|.|TRBJ1-1
TGTGCCAGCAGCTCACAGGAGAACACTGAAGCTTTCTTT
CASSSQENTEAFF
>TRBV10-3|.|.|TRBJ2-1
TGTGCCATCGGGCGGGTCAGCTCCTACAATGAGCAGTTCTTC
CAIGRVSSYNEQFF
>TRBV2|once|.|TRBJ2-1
TGTGCCAGCACCTTAGTTACCCACGGGTACAATGAGCAGTTCTTC
CASTLVTHGYNEQFF
>TRBV28|.|TRBD1|TRBJ2-6
TGTGCCAGCAGTTCTCCGGGACAGGGATCCGGGGCCAACGTCCTGACTTTC
CASSSPGQGSGANVLTF
>TRBV6-6|.|TRBD2|TRBJ2-2
TGTGCCAGCAGCCCCCCCCAGCGGGGGGTTACCGGGGAGCTGTTTTTT
CASSPPQRGVTGELFF
>TRBV2|.|.|TRBJ1-2
TGTGCCAGCGCTGCCAGCAGTCGAGGACATAAGGGGGGCTACACCTTC
CASAASSRGHKGGYTF
>TRBV25-1|.|.|TRBJ2-1
TGTGCCAGCAGTGAACAGGATTCCTACAATGAGCAGTTCTTC
CASSEQDSYNEQFF
>TRBV4-2|.|TRBD2|TRBJ2-5
TGTGCCAGCAGCCTGGCCGGCGGGAGCGGCGAGACCCAGTACTTC
CASSLAGGSGETQYF
>TRBV7-2|few|TRBD1|TRBJ1-2
TGTGCCAGCAGCCGTGGACAGGGTGAGAATGGCTACACCTTC
CASSRGQGENGYTF
>TRBV19|.|.|TRBJ2-1
TGTGCCAGTAGTATCTGGGGCAAGGGCAGTGAGCAGTTCTTC
CASSIWGKGSEQFF
>TRBV6-5|few|TRBD1|TRBJ1-5
TGTGCCAGCAGTTACCGGACAGGGAATCAGCCCCAGCATTTT
CASSYRTGNQPQHF
>TRBV7-2|.|.|TRBJ1-5
TGTGCCAGCAGCTTAGATGGAGGGGGCAATCAGCCCCAGCATTTT
CASSLDGGGNQPQHF
>TRBV7-2|.|.|TRBJ2-2
TGTGCCAGCAGCCGACGGACATCCGGGGAGCTGTTTTTT
CASSRRTSGELFF
>TRBV18|.|.|TRBJ1-1
TGCGCCAGCTCACCAGTGGCCACGAACACTGAAGCTTTCTTT
CASSPVATNTEAFF
>TRBV2|.|TRBD2|TRBJ2-2
TGTGCCAGCAGTGGGACTAGCGGGAGGGTAGGCACCGGGGAGCTGTTTTTT
CASSGTSGRVGTGELFF
>TRBV5-1|.|TRBD2|TRBJ2-7
TGCGCCAGCAGCTTGGGTAGGGAGGGGAGCTACGAGCAGTACTTC
CASSLGREGSYEQYF
>TRBV5-1|once|TRBD2|TRBJ2-1
TGCGCCAGCAGCTCGGGGACTAATCCCTACAATGAGCAGTTCTTC
CASSSGTNPYNEQFF
>TRBV19|.|.|TRBJ2-7
TGTGCCAGCAAGGACGGGTCAGGGGTTAAGGAGCAGTACTTC
CASKDGSGVKEQYF